One and the same sample provided the 2 T cell receptor beta chains below, sequenced in a study of CXCR3-negative and CXCR3-positive naive CD8 T cells. Study outcomes and limitations: Compared with CXCR3-negative naive cells, CXCR3-positive naive cells showed more hydrophobic TRB CDR3s.

No antigens are known for them. The TRB cDNA libraries were prepared by 5' RACE with UMI labels. One entry per CDR3 protein, without DNA, is what TCRdb gives after re-calling the 5' RACE reads. The table lists about 120,000 distinct CDR3 sequences. The sequenced sample was naive CXCR3+ CD8+ T cells from blood. The subset was: CD45RO-CCR7+CD27+CD95- naive CD8+ T cells expressing CXCR3 (TNR3+). The receptor source for this set is a human donor in good health. Some clones in this sample may be carry-over from other donors' samples.

The genes are TRBV6-5 and TRBJ2-5; the TCRdb call, TRBD2, lacks DNA for checking. Germline CDR1 is MNHEY and CDR2 is SVGAGI. This CDR3 has 17 amino acids. The CDR3 sequence: CASSYLREWRAMETQYF.

The chain combines TRBV5-6 with TRBJ1-1. Germline CDR1 reads SGHDT; CDR2 reads YYEEEE. The CDR3 contains 15 residues. CDR3 protein: CASSLDVDLNTEAFF.